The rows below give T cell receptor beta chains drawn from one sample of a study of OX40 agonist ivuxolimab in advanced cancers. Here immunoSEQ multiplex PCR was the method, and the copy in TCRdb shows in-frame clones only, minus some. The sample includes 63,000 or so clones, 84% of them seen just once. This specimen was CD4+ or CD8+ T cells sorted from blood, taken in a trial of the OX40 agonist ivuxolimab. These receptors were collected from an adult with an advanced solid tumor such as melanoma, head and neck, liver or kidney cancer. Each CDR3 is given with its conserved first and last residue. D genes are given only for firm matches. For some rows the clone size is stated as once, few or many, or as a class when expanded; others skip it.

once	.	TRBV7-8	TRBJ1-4	TGTGCCAGCAGCCCCAAGCTTTGGACTAATGAAAAACTGTTTTTT	CASSPKLWTNEKLFF
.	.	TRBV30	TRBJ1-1	TGTGCCTGGAGTCCGGACGGAAACACTGAAGCTTTCTTT	CAWSPDGNTEAFF
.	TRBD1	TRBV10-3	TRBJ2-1	TGTGCCATCAATACAGGGGGCGCCGACAATGAGCAGTTCTTC	CAINTGGADNEQFF
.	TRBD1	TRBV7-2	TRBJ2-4	TGTGCCAGCAGCCAAGACAGGGGGTGGGCCGGGACCAAAAACATTCAGTACTTC	CASSQDRGWAGTKNIQYF
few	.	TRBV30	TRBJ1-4	TGTGCCTGGCTTTACCAGGGGACTAATGAAAAACTGTTTTTT	CAWLYQGTNEKLFF
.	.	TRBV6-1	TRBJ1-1	TGTGCCAGCAGTGGACTCGGCGGAAACACTGAAGCTTTCTTT	CASSGLGGNTEAFF
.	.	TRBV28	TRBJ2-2	TGTGTGGCGGTAGGGCGAAACACCGGGGAGCTGTTTTTT	CVAVGRNTGELFF
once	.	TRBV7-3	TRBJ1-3	TGTGCCAGCAGCTTGACAGCTAGCTCTGGAAACACCATATATTTT	CASSLTASSGNTIYF
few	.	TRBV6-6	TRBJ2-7	TGTGCCAGCAGTTACTCGGCTAGCGCGACCTACGAGCAGTACTTC	CASSYSASATYEQYF
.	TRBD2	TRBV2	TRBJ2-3	TGTGCCAGCAGTTATACCGGGACTAGCGGGACAGATACGCAGTATTTT	CASSYTGTSGTDTQYF
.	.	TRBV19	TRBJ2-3	TGTGCCAGTAGGGGTTTCGGGGGGCGTATAGATACGCAGTATTTT	CASRGFGGRIDTQYF
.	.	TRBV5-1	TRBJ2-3	TGCGCCAGCAGCTTAGACAGGCCCGGCACAGATACGCAGTATTTT	CASSLDRPGTDTQYF
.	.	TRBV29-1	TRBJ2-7	TGCAGCGTTTTGGGGGCCCAGGGGCCATCCTACGAGCAGTACTTC	CSVLGAQGPSYEQYF
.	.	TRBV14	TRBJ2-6	TGTGCCAGCAGCCAACGCTCGGGAGGGGCCAACGTCCTGACTTTC	CASSQRSGGANVLTF
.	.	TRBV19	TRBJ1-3	TGTGCCAGTAGTCCACGGAGTTCCTCTGGAAACACCATATATTTT	CASSPRSSSGNTIYF